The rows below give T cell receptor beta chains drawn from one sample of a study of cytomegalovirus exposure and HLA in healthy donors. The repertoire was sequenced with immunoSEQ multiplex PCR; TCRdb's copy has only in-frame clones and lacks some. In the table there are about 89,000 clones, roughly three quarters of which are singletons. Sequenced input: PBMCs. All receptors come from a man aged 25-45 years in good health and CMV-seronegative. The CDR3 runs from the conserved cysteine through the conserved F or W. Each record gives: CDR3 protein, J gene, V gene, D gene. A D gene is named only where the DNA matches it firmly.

CDR3aa: CASSDFLSSGANVLTF; j_gene: TRBJ2-6; v_gene: TRBV2; d_gene: -
CDR3aa: CASTLWREQETQYF; j_gene: TRBJ2-5; v_gene: TRBV6-8; d_gene: -
CDR3aa: CASSIIRGSYNEQFF; j_gene: TRBJ2-1; v_gene: TRBV19; d_gene: -
CDR3aa: CASSLDSYGTAIF; j_gene: TRBJ2-1; v_gene: TRBV13; d_gene: TRBD1
CDR3aa: CASSPGDREAYEQYF; j_gene: TRBJ2-7; v_gene: TRBV9; d_gene: TRBD1
CDR3aa: CASSHDRGLGGYGYTF; j_gene: TRBJ1-2; v_gene: TRBV4-2; d_gene: TRBD1
CDR3aa: CASTPGTANTDTQYF; j_gene: TRBJ2-3; v_gene: TRBV28; d_gene: TRBD1
CDR3aa: CASSLGRDRAEETQYF; j_gene: TRBJ2-5; v_gene: TRBV7-8; d_gene: TRBD1
CDR3aa: CASSGDRGGGYTF; j_gene: TRBJ1-2; v_gene: TRBV6-1; d_gene: TRBD1
CDR3aa: CASRQGATGANVLTF; j_gene: TRBJ2-6; v_gene: TRBV28; d_gene: TRBD1
CDR3aa: CASSQDFLRTGYAESGYTF; j_gene: TRBJ1-2; v_gene: TRBV4-3; d_gene: TRBD1
CDR3aa: CASGLVQGAHEQYF; j_gene: TRBJ2-7; v_gene: TRBV12-5; d_gene: TRBD1
CDR3aa: CASSATGGSGANVLTF; j_gene: TRBJ2-6; v_gene: TRBV25-1; d_gene: -
CDR3aa: CASSVQDTSYEQYF; j_gene: TRBJ2-7; v_gene: TRBV9; d_gene: -
CDR3aa: CASRITLTGANQPQHF; j_gene: TRBJ1-5; v_gene: TRBV28; d_gene: TRBD1
CDR3aa: CASSLDSSGNTIYF; j_gene: TRBJ1-3; v_gene: TRBV5-1; d_gene: -
CDR3aa: CASSLGSSGGSQPQHF; j_gene: TRBJ1-5; v_gene: TRBV7-9; d_gene: -
CDR3aa: CASSQRGQYNEQFF; j_gene: TRBJ2-1; v_gene: TRBV7-8; d_gene: TRBD1